This entry features one T cell receptor beta chain sequence. Every bit of the isolated RNA underwent reverse transcription, so sequencing read expressed TCRB transcripts. Here immunoSEQ multiplex PCR was the method, and the copy in TCRdb shows in-frame clones only, minus some. The top ten clones hold about 0.24% of a sample with roughly 42,000 clones, roughly 50% of them seen once. This sample stems from a study of beta chain features in type 1 diabetes. With 3 bases removed from V and 16 bases from J, the gap between germline ends came to 19 bases. The CDR3 runs 13 residues. Germline values: CDR1 MNHEY, CDR2 SVGAGI.

This TCR derives from a woman aged 25 to 39 in good health. Source material: stem cell memory CD4+ T cells from blood. This chain uses TRBV6-5 with TRBJ2-4; weak D call: TRBD2 (7 bases). In nucleotides, the CDR3 is TGTGCCAGCAGTTATTACGGGGGGCGTACAGAATACTTC. Encoded protein: CASSYYGGRTEYF.